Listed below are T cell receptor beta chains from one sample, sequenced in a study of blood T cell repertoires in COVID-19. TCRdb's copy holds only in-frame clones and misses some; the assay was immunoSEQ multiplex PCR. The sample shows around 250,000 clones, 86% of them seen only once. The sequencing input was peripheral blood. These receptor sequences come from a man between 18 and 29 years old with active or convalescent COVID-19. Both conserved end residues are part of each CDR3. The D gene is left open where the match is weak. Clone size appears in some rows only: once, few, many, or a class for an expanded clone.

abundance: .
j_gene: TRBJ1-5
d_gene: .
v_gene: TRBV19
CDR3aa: CASSRGLSNQPQHF
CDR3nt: TGTGCCAGTAGCAGGGGTCTTAGCAATCAGCCCCAGCATTTT

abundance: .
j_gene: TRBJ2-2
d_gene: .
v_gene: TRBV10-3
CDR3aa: CATYGEAGELFF
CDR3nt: TGTGCCACATACGGGGAAGCCGGGGAGCTGTTTTTT

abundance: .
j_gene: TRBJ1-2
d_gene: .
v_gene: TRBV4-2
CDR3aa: CASSQDLGEDYTF
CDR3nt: TGTGCCAGCAGCCAAGATCTTGGGGAGGACTACACCTTC

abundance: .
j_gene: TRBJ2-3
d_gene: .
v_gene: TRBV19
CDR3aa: CASSLVEGEGRDTQYF
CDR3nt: TGTGCCAGTAGCCTCGTTGAGGGGGAGGGCCGGGATACGCAGTATTTT

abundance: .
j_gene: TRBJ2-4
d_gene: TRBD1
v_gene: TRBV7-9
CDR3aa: CASSDRGLAKNIQYF
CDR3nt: TGTGCCAGCAGCGACAGGGGACTAGCCAAAAACATTCAGTACTTC

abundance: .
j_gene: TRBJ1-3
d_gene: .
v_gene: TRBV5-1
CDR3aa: CASSFIGDTIYF
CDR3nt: TGCGCCAGCAGCTTCATCGGGGACACCATATATTTT

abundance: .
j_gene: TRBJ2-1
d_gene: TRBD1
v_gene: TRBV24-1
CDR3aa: CATSDPGQQYNEQFF
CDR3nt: TGTGCCACCAGTGACCCGGGACAGCAATACAATGAGCAGTTCTTC

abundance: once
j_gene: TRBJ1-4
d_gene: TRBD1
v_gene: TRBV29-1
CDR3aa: CSVSGQGGEKLFF
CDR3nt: TGCAGCGTGTCGGGACAGGGAGGGGAAAAACTGTTTTTT

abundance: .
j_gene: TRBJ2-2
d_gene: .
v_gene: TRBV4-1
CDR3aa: CASSHKPYAGTNTGELFF
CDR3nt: TGCGCCAGCAGCCATAAGCCCTACGCAGGGACGAACACCGGGGAGCTGTTTTTT

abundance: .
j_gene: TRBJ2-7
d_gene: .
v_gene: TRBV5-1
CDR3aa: CASSLSRGSSYEQYF
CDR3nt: TGCGCCAGCAGCTTGTCAAGAGGAAGCTCCTACGAGCAGTACTTC

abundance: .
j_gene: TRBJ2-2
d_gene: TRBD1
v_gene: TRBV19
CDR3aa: CASMTGGRNTGELFF
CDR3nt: TGTGCCAGTATGACAGGGGGCAGGAACACCGGGGAGCTGTTTTTT

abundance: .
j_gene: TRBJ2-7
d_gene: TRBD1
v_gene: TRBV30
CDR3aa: CAWSGLGQSYEQYF
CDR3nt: TGTGCCTGGAGTGGGTTGGGACAGAGCTACGAGCAGTACTTC

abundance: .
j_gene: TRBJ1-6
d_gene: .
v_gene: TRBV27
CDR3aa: CASSFTGENSPLHF
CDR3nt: TGTGCCAGCAGTTTCACGGGGGAAAATTCACCCCTCCACTTT

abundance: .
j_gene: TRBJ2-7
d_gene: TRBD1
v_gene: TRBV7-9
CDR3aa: CASRLAGTGGYEQYF
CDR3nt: TGTGCCAGCAGACTCGCCGGGACAGGCGGTTACGAGCAGTACTTC

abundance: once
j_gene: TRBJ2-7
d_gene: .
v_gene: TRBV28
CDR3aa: CASSLAGPDEQYF
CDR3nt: TGTGCCAGCAGTTTAGCGGGTCCTGACGAGCAGTACTTC

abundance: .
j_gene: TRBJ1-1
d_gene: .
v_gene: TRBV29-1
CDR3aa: CSVARGEAFF
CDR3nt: TGCAGCGTGGCCCGGGGAGAAGCTTTCTTT

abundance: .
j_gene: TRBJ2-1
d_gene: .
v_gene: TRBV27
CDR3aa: CASSPLGAAYNEQFF
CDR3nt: TGTGCCAGCAGTCCACTGGGGGCGGCCTACAATGAGCAGTTCTTC

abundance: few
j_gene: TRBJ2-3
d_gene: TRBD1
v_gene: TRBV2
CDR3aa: CASRTRDSYTDTQYF
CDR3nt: TGTGCCAGCAGGACCCGGGACAGTTACACAGATACGCAGTATTTT

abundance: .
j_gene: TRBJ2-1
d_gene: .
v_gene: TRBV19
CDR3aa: CASSNPGPGQYNEQFF
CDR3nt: TGTGCCAGTAGTAACCCGGGGCCGGGACAATACAATGAGCAGTTCTTC

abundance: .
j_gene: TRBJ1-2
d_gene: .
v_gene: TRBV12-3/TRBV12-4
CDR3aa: CASSFPGRGYTF
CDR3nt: TGTGCCAGCAGTTTTCCAGGAAGGGGCTACACCTTC

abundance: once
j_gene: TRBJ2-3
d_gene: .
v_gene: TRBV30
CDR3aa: CAWTGGPSGSDTQYF
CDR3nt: TGTGCCTGGACAGGAGGACCCAGTGGTTCAGATACGCAGTATTTT

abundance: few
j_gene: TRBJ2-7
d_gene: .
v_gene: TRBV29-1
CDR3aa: CSVSETGSEQYF
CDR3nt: TGCAGCGTTTCGGAGACAGGCTCCGAGCAGTACTTC

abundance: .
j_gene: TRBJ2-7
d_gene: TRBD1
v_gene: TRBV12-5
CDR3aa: CASGLTSGTGSYEQYF
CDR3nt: TGTGCTAGTGGTTTGACCTCCGGGACAGGCTCCTACGAGCAGTACTTC

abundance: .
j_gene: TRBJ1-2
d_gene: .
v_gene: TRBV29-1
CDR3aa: CSVGASTGDGYTF
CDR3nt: TGCAGCGTTGGGGCTTCGACAGGAGATGGCTACACCTTC

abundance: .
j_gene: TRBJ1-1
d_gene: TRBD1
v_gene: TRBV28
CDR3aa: CASSLIQDRKAFF
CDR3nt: TGTGCCAGCAGCCTGATACAGGACAGGAAAGCTTTCTTT

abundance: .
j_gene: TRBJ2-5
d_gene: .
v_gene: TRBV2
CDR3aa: CASRAGTLIETQYF
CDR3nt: TGTGCCAGCAGGGCCGGGACACTCATAGAGACCCAGTACTTC

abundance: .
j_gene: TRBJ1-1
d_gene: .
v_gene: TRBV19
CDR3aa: CASSIQNTEAFF
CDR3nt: TGTGCCAGTAGTATACAGAACACTGAAGCTTTCTTT

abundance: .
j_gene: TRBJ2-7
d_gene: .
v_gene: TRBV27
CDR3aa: CASSLAITTYEQYF
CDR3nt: TGTGCCAGCAGTTTAGCGATAACGACCTACGAGCAGTACTTC

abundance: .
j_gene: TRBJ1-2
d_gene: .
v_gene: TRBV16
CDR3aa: CASSPPSSWEGFSGYTF
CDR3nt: TGTGCCAGCAGCCCCCCTTCGAGTTGGGAGGGGTTCTCTGGCTACACCTTC

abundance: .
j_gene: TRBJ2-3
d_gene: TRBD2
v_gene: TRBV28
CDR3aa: CASSPLGSGEVGDTQYF
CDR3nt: TGTGCCAGCAGTCCGCTGGGTAGCGGGGAGGTAGGAGATACGCAGTATTTT

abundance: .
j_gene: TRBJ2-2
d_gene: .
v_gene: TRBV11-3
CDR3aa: CASSSPRGVGGELFF
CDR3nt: TGTGCCAGCAGCTCTCCCAGGGGTGTAGGCGGGGAGCTGTTTTTT

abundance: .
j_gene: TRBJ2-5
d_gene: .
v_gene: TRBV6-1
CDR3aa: CASSDRQGETQYF
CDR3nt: TGTGCCAGCAGTGATCGGCAGGGGGAGACCCAGTACTTC

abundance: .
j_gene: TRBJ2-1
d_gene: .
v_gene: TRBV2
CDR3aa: CASSESGFGEARSNEQFF
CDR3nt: TGTGCCAGCAGTGAATCGGGGTTCGGGGAAGCGAGGAGCAATGAGCAGTTCTTC

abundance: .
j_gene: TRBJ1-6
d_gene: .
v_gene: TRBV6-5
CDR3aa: CASSFSGYNSPLHF
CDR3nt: TGTGCCAGCAGTTTCAGTGGCTATAATTCACCCCTCCACTTT

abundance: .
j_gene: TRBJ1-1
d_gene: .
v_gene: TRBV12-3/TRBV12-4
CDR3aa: CASSVQYEAFF
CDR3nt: TGTGCCAGCAGCGTACAGTACGAAGCTTTCTTT

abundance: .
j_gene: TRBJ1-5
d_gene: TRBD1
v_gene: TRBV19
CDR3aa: CASTRGQGGNQPQHF
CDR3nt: TGTGCCAGTACTCGCGGACAGGGGGGCAATCAGCCCCAGCATTTT

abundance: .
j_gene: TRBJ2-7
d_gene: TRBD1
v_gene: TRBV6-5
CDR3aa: CASSPGTGLDEQYF
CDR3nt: TGTGCCAGCAGTCCCGGGACAGGGCTCGACGAGCAGTACTTC

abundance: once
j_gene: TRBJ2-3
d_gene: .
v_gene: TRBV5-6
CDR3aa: CASSSGSDTQYF
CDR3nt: TGTGCCAGCAGTTCCGGGTCAGATACGCAGTATTTT

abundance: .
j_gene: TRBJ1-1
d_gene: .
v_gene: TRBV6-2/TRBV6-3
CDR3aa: CASSHMDRNTEAFF
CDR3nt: TGTGCCAGCAGTCATATGGACAGGAACACTGAAGCTTTCTTT

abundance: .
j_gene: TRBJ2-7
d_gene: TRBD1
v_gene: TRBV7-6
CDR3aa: CASSLIGTGPTYEQYF
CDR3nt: TGTGCCAGCAGCTTAATCGGGACAGGTCCTACCTACGAGCAGTACTTC

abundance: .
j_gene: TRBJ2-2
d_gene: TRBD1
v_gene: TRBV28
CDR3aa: CASSLLRTGLTGELFF
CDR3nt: TGTGCCAGCAGTTTACTTAGGACAGGTCTCACCGGGGAGCTGTTTTTT

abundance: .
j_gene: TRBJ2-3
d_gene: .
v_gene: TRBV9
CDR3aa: CASSVVHSSDTQYF
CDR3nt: TGTGCCAGCAGCGTAGTACACAGCTCAGATACGCAGTATTTT

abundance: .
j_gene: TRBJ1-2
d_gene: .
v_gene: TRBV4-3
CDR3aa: CASSQEAGRNGYTF
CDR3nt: TGCGCCAGCAGCCAAGAGGCAGGGAGGAATGGCTACACCTTC

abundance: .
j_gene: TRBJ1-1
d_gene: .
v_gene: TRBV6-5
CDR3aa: CASTLGGSTEAFF
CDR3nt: TGTGCCAGCACTTTAGGGGGATCGACTGAAGCTTTCTTT

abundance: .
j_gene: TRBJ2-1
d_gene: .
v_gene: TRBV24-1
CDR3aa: CATSASGPYNEQFF
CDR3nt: TGTGCCACCAGTGCGAGCGGGCCCTACAATGAGCAGTTCTTC

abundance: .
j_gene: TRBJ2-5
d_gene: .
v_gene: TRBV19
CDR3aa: CASSIDSQETQYF
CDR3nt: TGTGCCAGTAGTATAGACAGCCAAGAGACCCAGTACTTC

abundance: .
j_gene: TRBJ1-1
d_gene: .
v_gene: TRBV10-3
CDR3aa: CAISDREEARAFF
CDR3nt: TGTGCCATCAGTGACAGAGAGGAGGCGCGCGCTTTCTTT

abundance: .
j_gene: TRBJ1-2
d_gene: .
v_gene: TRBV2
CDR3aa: CASRVRSYTF
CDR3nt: TGTGCCAGCAGAGTCAGAAGCTACACCTTC

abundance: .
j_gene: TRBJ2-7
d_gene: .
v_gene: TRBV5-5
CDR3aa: CASSRDWTPQTYEQYF
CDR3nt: TGTGCCAGCAGCCGAGATTGGACACCTCAGACCTACGAGCAGTACTTC

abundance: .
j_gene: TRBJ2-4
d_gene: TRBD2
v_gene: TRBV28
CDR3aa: CASSLSGGAKNIQYF
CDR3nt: TGTGCCAGCAGTTTAAGCGGGGGGGCCAAAAACATTCAGTACTTC